Sequencing of this T cell receptor (beta chain) was carried out in a study of CD8+ T cells in alopecia areata. Germline CDR1 is SNHLY and CDR2 is FYNNEI. Between the trimmed V and J ends, which lost 6 bases and 9 bases, there was a span of 12 bases. The CDR3 runs to 13 residues. The treatment was: oral pan-JAK inhibitor, 5-10 mg twice daily. Extracted from the samples, RNA was reverse transcribed into cDNA to serve as the sequencing template. Only in-frame clones appear in the TCRdb table, and some are missing; sequencing was by immunoSEQ multiplex PCR. Of some 200,000 clones listed, roughly 53% are singletons.

The sequencing used CD8+ T cells sorted from blood, collected at week 24, from a patient treated with tofacitinib. The rearrangement uses TRBV2 and TRBJ1-6; no reliable D call. The receptor was derived from a human donor with alopecia areata. CDR3 loop: CASSPVGTSPLHF. The CDR3 DNA reads TGTGCCAGCAGCCCAGTAGGTACTTCACCCCTCCACTTT.